Described below is a single T cell receptor (beta chain) sequence and its context. Antigen specificity is unknown. This CDR3 contains 14 residues. Germline V gene data show CDR1 as LNHDA and CDR2 as SQIVND (reference sequence). Trimming took off 5 bases at V and 6 bases at J, with 15 bases between the two ends. PCR employed 60 Vbeta and 13 Jbeta primers. TCRdb's table, derived via immunoSEQ multiplex PCR, lists solely in-frame clones and lacks some. The sample holds under 65,000 clones. These data are taken from a study of cytomegalovirus exposure and HLA in healthy donors. Notes on the study in general: Reportedly, TCR beta sequences accurately predicted HLA-A and HLA-B alleles in most subjects. By HLA locus, TCR association rates varied in a later analysis, with DRB1 showing the most and HLA-C the fewest.

The chain employs TRBV19 and TRBJ2-3; tentative D call: TRBD2 (6 bases). The sequence was obtained from a woman between 18 and 29 years old in good health and CMV-seronegative. Material: PBMCs. The CDR3 region is CASSAGGIGDTQYF. CDR3 sequence (DNA): TGTGCCAGTAGTGCCGGCGGGATTGGGGATACGCAGTATTTT. The full variable domain, completed using reference TRBV19 and TRBJ2-3, is DGGITQSPKYLFRKEGQNVTLSCEQNLNHDAMYWYRQDPGQGLRLIYYSQIVNDFQKGDIAEGYSVSREKKESFPLTVTSAQKNPTAFYLCASSAGGIGDTQYFGPGTRLTVL.